The 23 T cell receptor beta chains in this list originate from one sample, sequenced in a study of cytomegalovirus exposure and HLA in healthy donors. The study ran its PCR with 60 Vbeta and 13 Jbeta primers. Here immunoSEQ multiplex PCR was the method, and the copy in TCRdb shows in-frame clones only, minus some. The repertoire has about 140,000 clones, around 72% of them found once; the top ten carry approximately 2.1%. What was sequenced was PBMCs. The receptors come from a middle-aged man in good health and CMV-seronegative.

The V gene is TRBV13, the J gene TRBJ2-1; 7 bases are shared with TRBD1. Germline trimming cut 5 bases from V and 7 bases from J; bases unmatched to any gene: 2. CDR1 and CDR2 from the germline V gene are PRHDT and FYEKMQ (reference sequence). The CDR3 runs to 12 residues. In nucleotides, the CDR3 is TGTGCCAGCAGCGACAGGGTTAATGAGCAGTTCTTC. It codes for CASSDRVNEQFF.

The genes are TRBV5-8 and TRBJ2-5; 7 bases line up with TRBD1. CDR1 SGHTS and CDR2 YDEGEE come from the germline V gene. This CDR3 has 15 residues. Losses at the gene ends were 4 bases for V and 0 bases for J; bases not matched to a gene: 6. The chain's CDR3 is CASSLRRGNQETQYF. The CDR3 nucleotides read TGTGCCAGCAGCCTCCGCAGGGGGAACCAAGAGACCCAGTACTTC.

This clone was counted only a few times. This chain links TRBV6-5 with TRBJ2-7; 9 nucleotides line up with TRBD2. Unmatched junction bases numbered 11, after V lost 6 bases and J lost 8 bases. Per the germline V gene, CDR1 is MNHEY and CDR2 is SVGAGI. The CDR3 covers 14 residues. CDR3 nucleotides: TGTGCCAGCAGGACTCCTAGCGGGGTTCAGCAGCAGTACTTC. Its translation is CASRTPSGVQQQYF.

The chain is built from TRBV5-4 and TRBJ1-2; TRBD1 matches 9 bases. CDR1 is SGHNT, CDR2 YYREEE, per germline (reference sequence). V lost 1 base to trimming and J lost 4 bases; unmatched junction nucleotides: 5. The CDR3 covers 15 residues. The CDR3 reads CASSLRDRVLYGYTF. The DNA of the CDR3 is TGTGCCAGCAGCTTGCGGGACAGGGTACTCTATGGCTACACCTTC.

In its sample, this clone was seen a few times. The chain's CDR3 is CASSLGPSGGTGELFF. CDR3 nucleotides: TGCGCCAGCAGCTTGGGCCCTAGCGGGGGAACCGGGGAGCTGTTTTTT. This chain connects TRBV5-1 to TRBJ2-2, with 10 bases matching TRBD2. This CDR3 region has 16 residues. The trim removed 0 bases at V and 5 bases at J, leaving 4 bases unmatched. Germline V gene lookup returns CDR1 SGHRS and CDR2 YFSETQ.

The genes are TRBV27 and TRBJ1-1; D is unclear. Germline V gives CDR1 MNHEY, CDR2 SMNVEV (reference sequence). The CDR3 loop spans 14 amino acids. Between the trimmed V and J ends, which lost 1 base and 1 base, there was a span of 7 bases. The CDR3 nucleotides are TGTGCCAGCAGTTTATTCGCGGGGAACACTGAAGCTTTCTTT. It yields the protein CASSLFAGNTEAFF.

J is TRBJ1-1 and V is TRBV5-5, with D possibly matching TRBD1 (6 bases). CDR3 length: 14 residues. The germline V gene has CDR1 SGHKS and CDR2 YYEKEE (reference sequence). Trimming cost V 2 bases and J 0 bases, with 8 bases left between them. The CDR3 DNA follows: TGTGCCAGCAGCTTCGAGGGGGTGAACACTGAAGCTTTCTTT. This translates into CASSFEGVNTEAFF.

The sample holds a few counts of this clone. The chain is built from TRBV28 and TRBJ2-5, with TRBD1 matching over 7 bases. CDR1 and CDR2 from the germline V gene are MDHEN and SYDVKM. The CDR3 runs 15 residues. V dropped 5 bases and J dropped 2; count of bases not matched to a gene: 8. CDR3 nucleotides: TGTGCCAGCAGTACCACGACAGGGAATCAAGAGACCCAGTACTTC. Protein sequence: CASSTTTGNQETQYF. Filled out from reference TRBV28 and TRBJ2-5, the complete variable domain reads DVKVTQSSRYLVKRTGEKVFLECVQDMDHENMFWYRQDPGLGLRLIYFSYDVKMKEKGDIPEGYSVSREKKERFSLILESASTNQTSMYLCASSTTTGNQETQYFGPGTRLLVL.

The rearrangement links TRBV29-1 to TRBJ2-5, with D perhaps matching TRBD2 (6 bases). The closer fit of TRBJ2-7 to the DNA end suggests the J call may be wrong. The CDR3 is made up of 13 amino acids. CDR1 is SQVTM and CDR2 is ANQGSEA in the germline V gene. The CDR3, as DNA: TGCAGCGCCATGACGGGGGAGGAATTCGAGCAGTACTTC. As protein: CSAMTGEEFEQYF.

This sequence joins TRBV13 and TRBJ2-7; a weak D match, TRBD1 (6 bases). The CDR3 sequence is 14 residues long. Trimming shortened V by 0 bases and J by 7 bases, and 13 bases separated the two germline ends. The germline CDR1 and CDR2 sequences are PRHDT and FYEKMQ (reference sequence). The CDR3 DNA sequence: TGTGCCAGCAGCTTAGGGGCAGGGGCTGGGGAGCAGTACTTC. Protein product: CASSLGAGAGEQYF.

The chain carries TRBV15 and TRBJ2-7; perhaps TRBD1 as D (5 bases). With 0 bases removed from V and 6 bases from J, the gap between germline ends came to 15 bases. Germline V gives CDR1 LNHNV, CDR2 YYDKDF (reference sequence). The CDR3 runs to 15 residues. CDR3 in DNA: TGTGCCACCAGCAGAGATAGGGGTTCACTAAGCGAGCAGTACTTC. Residues: CATSRDRGSLSEQYF.

This clone came up a few times. One end of the junction varies from germline; a read error may be responsible. This sequence joins TRBV4-3 and TRBJ2-7, with TRBD2 matching 9 bases. This CDR3 is built from 16 residues. CDR1 is LGHNA and CDR2 is YSLEER in the germline V gene. CDR3 amino acids: CASSQAPAGGNYEQYF. CDR3 DNA sequence: TGCGCCAGCAGCCAAGCCCCAGCGGGAGGAAACTACGAACAGTACTTC.

This chain uses TRBV5-6 with TRBJ2-7, with D unresolved. Germline-derived CDR1 and CDR2 are SGHDT and YYEEEE. Trimming left V 0 bases short and J 3 bases short, with 7 bases between. CDR3 length: 13 residues. The CDR3 sequence is CASSLDLSYEQYF. DNA for the CDR3: TGTGCCAGCAGCTTGGATCTAAGCTACGAGCAGTACTTC.

This chain uses TRBV5-1 with TRBJ2-3, with 12 bases that match TRBD2. CDR1 SGHRS and CDR2 YFSETQ come from the germline V gene. There are 16 residues in the CDR3. V lost 0 bases to trimming and J lost 5 bases; unmatched junction nucleotides: 4. The CDR3 sequence: CASSLASGGARDTQYF. The CDR3 DNA is TGCGCCAGCAGCTTGGCTAGCGGGGGGGCTCGAGATACGCAGTATTTT.

The chain employs TRBV28 and TRBJ2-1; 8 nucleotides match TRBD2. The CDR3 extends over 12 amino acids. With V trimmed by 2 bases and J by 16 bases, 7 bases remained unmatched. Germline CDR1 MDHEN, CDR2 SYDVKM. CDR3 sequence reads: CASSLGRGGLFF. As DNA, the CDR3 is TGTGCCAGCAGTTTAGGCCGCGGGGGGCTATTCTTC.

The V and J genes are TRBV6-5 and TRBJ2-7, with TRBD2 matching over 7 bases. V dropped 8 bases and J dropped 5; count of bases not matched to a gene: 15. Germline V gene lookup returns CDR1 MNHEY and CDR2 SVGAGI. The CDR3 loop spans 15 amino acids. The CDR3 region is CASGLNRDYGHEQYF. CDR3 coding DNA: TGTGCCAGCGGCCTTAACCGGGACTATGGGCACGAGCAGTACTTC.

For the CDR3, the DNA is TGTGCCAGCAGTTCCTCGACTAGCGGGTTCTACGAGCAGTACTTC. Amino acids: CASSSSTSGFYEQYF. The J gene is TRBJ2-7, the V gene TRBV28; 10 nucleotides align to TRBD2. After removal of 4 bases from V and 3 bases from J, the junction contained 6 bases not matched to a gene. The CDR3 length is 15 residues. CDR1 and CDR2 from the germline V gene are MDHEN and SYDVKM.

This clone was counted a few times. The CDR3 loop is CASSQDRSGEGGYGYTF. Written as DNA, the CDR3 is TGCGCCAGCAGCCAAGATCGTTCGGGGGAGGGGGGCTATGGCTACACCTTC. This chain connects TRBV4-3 to TRBJ1-2, with a tentative D call TRBD1 (6 bases). The CDR3 is 17 amino acids. The V gene lost 0 bases and the J gene lost 4 bases, with 18 bases spanning the gap. Germline V gene data show CDR1 as LGHNA and CDR2 as YSLEER.

This clone has a single count. This sequence joins TRBV7-3 and TRBJ2-1; D is perhaps TRBD2 (7 bases). Germline V gene lookup returns CDR1 SGHTA and CDR2 FQGTGA. V lost 5 bases to trimming and J lost 12 bases, with 11 bases between them. This CDR3 has 11 residues. The chain's CDR3 is CASSTGGAQFF. CDR3 in DNA: TGTGCCAGCAGCACGGGGGGCGCGCAGTTCTTC.

The chain employs TRBV19 and TRBJ2-7; 7 bases agree with TRBD1. The CDR3 has 13 amino acids. The V gene's germline CDR1 is LNHDA and CDR2 SQIVND (reference sequence). J was trimmed by 0 bases and V by 6 bases; bases with no gene match: 2. For the CDR3, the DNA is TGTGCCAGTAGGAGACAGGGCTCCTACGAGCAGTACTTC. Encoded protein: CASRRQGSYEQYF.

The V and J genes are TRBV19 and TRBJ2-1, with 11 nucleotides matching TRBD2. J gave up 3 bases and V 6 bases, and 13 bases lay outside the gene matches. Per germline, CDR1 LNHDA and CDR2 SQIVND (reference sequence). The CDR3 is made up of 18 amino acids. The CDR3 bases are TGTGCCAGTAGGAAATTGGGACTAGCGGCAGCTGGCTACAATGAGCAGTTCTTC. It codes for CASRKLGLAAAGYNEQFF.

This chain links TRBV19 with TRBJ1-5; 8 nucleotides line up with TRBD1. J gave up 4 bases and V 9 bases, and 11 bases lay outside the gene matches. This CDR3 is 15 amino acids long. The germline CDR1 and CDR2 sequences are LNHDA and SQIVND (reference sequence). The CDR3 here is CASRATGGENQPQHF. CDR3 bases: TGTGCCAGCAGAGCAACAGGGGGAGAGAATCAGCCCCAGCATTTT.

The rearrangement uses TRBV2 and TRBJ1-5; 7 bases match TRBD1. Germline V gene sequence: CDR1 SNHLY, CDR2 FYNNEI. The CDR3 has 13 residues. V was clipped by 10 bases and J by 4 bases; unmatched bases: 7. The CDR3 DNA follows: TGTGCCACAGGGACAGCGACTAATCAGCCCCAGCATTTT. It is translated as CATGTATNQPQHF.